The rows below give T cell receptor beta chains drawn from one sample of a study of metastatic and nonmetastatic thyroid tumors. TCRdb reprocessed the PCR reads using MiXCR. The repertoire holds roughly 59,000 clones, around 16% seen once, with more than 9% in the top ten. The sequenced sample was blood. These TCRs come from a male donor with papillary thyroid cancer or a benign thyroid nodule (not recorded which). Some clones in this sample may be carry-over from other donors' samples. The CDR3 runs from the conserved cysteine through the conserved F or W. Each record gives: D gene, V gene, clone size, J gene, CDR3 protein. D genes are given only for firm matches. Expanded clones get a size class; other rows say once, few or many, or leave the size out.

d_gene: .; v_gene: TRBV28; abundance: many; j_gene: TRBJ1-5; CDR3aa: CASSLTRNRRQPYSNQPQHF
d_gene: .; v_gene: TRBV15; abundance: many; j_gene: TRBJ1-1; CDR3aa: CATSRRETEAFF
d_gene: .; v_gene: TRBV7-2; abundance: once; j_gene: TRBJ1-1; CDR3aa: CASSLAMNTEAFF
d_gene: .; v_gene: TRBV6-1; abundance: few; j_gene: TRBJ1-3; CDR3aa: CASSEAGRTSGNTIYF
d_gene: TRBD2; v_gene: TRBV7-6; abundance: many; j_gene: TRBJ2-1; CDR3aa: CASSRTRGSNNEQFF
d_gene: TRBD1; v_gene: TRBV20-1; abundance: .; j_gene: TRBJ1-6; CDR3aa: CSARDREYSPLHF
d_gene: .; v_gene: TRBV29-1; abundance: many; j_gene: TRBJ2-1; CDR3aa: CSVEGRRAYNEQFF
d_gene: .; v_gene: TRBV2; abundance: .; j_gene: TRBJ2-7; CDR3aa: CTSSGRQSSYEHYF
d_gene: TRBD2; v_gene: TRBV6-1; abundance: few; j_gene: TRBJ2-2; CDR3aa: CASSVWASGSPGELFF
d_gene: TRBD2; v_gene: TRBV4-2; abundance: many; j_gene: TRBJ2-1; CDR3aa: CASSQVAGGNNEQFF
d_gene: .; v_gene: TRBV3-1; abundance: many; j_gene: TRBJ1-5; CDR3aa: CASSQAPGVGQPQHF
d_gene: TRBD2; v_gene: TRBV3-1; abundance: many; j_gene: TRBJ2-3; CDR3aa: CASSQERLAGATDTQYF
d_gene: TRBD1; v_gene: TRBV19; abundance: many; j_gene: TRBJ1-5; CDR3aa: CASRVSGGAGQPQHF
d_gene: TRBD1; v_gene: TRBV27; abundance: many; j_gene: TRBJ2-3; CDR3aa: CASSLLWGQGLGTDTQYF
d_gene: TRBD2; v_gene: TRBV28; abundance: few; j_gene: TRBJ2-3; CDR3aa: CASRSTSGKYTQYF
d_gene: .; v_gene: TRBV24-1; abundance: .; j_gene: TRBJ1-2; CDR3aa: CATIDHGQCGKGGYTF
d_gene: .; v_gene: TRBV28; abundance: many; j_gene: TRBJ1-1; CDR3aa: CASRDAYGTEAFF
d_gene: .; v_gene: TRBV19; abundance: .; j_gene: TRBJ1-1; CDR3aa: CASSIGNWWNTEAFF
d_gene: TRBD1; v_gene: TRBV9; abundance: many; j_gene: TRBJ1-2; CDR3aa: CASSRTGGAAGYTF
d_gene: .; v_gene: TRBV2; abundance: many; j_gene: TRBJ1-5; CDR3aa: CASTIERGNQPQHF
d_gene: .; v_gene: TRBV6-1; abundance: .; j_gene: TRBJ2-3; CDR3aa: CAHALGEHDTQYF
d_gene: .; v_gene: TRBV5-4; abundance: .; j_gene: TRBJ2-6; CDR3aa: CASSLLTLSGANVLTF
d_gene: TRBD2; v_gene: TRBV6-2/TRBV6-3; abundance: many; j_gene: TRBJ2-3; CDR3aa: CASSSSSGSTDTQYF
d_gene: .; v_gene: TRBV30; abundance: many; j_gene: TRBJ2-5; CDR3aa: CAWGDGGQETQYF
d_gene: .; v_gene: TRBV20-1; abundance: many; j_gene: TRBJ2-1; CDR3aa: CSAPPLRSGGSVF
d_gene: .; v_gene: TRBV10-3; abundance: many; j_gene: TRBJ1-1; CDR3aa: CAISETGNTEAFF
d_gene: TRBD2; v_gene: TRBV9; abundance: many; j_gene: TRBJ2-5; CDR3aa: CASSLTGGGGETQYF
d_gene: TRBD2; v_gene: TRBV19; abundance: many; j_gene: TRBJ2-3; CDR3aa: CASAGGGTGTDTQYF
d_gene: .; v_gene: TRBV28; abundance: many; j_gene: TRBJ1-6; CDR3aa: CASTPQVRRDSPLHF
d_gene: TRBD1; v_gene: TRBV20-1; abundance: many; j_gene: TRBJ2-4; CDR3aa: CSAYRGAKNIQYF
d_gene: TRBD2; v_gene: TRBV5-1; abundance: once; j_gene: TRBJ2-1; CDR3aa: CASSTQAGTSGGNEQFF
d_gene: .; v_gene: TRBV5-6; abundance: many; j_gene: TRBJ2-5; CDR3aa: CASSVRGRETQYF
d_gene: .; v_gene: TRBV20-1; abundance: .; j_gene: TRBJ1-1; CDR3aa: CSAIWDCRAFF
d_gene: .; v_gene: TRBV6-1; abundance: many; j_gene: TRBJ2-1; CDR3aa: CASSQTEYNEQFF
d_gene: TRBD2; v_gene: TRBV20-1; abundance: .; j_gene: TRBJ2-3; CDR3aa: CSAPPLGGGTDTQYF
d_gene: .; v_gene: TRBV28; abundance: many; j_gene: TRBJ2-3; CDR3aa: CASSLRGRGTDTQYF
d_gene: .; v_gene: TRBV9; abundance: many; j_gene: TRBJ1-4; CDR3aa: CASSSGRTLSNEKLFF
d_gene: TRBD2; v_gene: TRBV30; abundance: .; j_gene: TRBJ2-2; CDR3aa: CAWSVWGSRGSGELFF
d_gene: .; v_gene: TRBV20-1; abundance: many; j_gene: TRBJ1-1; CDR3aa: CSATGADPSTEAFF
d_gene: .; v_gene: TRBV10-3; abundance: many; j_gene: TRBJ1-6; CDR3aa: CAISSVDSPLHF
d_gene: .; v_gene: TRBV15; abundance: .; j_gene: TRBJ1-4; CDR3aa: CAGTSNERLFF
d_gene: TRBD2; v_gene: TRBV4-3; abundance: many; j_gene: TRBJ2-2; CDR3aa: CASSQDSGTANTGELFF
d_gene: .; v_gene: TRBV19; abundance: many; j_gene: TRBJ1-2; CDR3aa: CASSIGTGYGYTF
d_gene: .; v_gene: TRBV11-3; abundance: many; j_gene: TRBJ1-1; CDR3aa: CASSLVYQTSSSNTEAFF
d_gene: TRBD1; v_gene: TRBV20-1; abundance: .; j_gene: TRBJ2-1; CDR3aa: CSARGARQGVSYNEQFF
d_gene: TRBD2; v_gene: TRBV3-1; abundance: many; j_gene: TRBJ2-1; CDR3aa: CASSQPGLAGFNEQFF
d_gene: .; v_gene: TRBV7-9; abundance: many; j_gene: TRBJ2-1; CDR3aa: CASSLYRAREQFF
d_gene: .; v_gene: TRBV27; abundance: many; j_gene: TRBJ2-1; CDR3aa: CASSLGGSLNFNEQFF
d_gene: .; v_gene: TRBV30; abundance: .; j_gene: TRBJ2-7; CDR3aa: CAWNRFGRAEQYF
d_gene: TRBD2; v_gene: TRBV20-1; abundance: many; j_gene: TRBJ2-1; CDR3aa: CSANKGLAGVGEQFF
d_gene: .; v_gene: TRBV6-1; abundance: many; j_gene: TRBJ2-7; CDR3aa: CASTPPRPPYEQYF
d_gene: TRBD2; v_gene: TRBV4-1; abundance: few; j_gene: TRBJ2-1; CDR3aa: CASSPIAGVSYNEQFF
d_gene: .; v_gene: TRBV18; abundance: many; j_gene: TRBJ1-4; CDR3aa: CASSPNREAYEKLFF